This T cell receptor beta chain appears in the sequencing data of a study of persistence of HIV-infected CD4 T cells. The CDR3 contains 13 residues. The V gene's germline CDR1 is LNHDA and CDR2 SQIVND (reference sequence). Trimming cost V 6 bases and J 1 base, with 9 bases left between them. Cells were stimulated nonspecifically with anti-CD3/anti-CD28 magnetic beads. Responding CD4+ T cells were sorted by upregulation of both CD40 ligand and CD69. Sequencing used immunoSEQ version 4 in survey mode. Profiling relied on immunoSEQ multiplex PCR, and the TCRdb table lists in-frame clones only, not all of them. The repertoire holds 40,000 to 55,000 clones, with about 90% as singletons. As regards this clone: Its matching antigen is unknown.

Source: CD4+ T cells sorted from PBMCs after roughly 18-hour stimulation, taken from a patient who received antiretroviral therapy. The chain employs TRBV19 and TRBJ2-5; possible D gene TRBD2, 6 bases. The sequence came from an adult woman with HIV who was CMV-seropositive. The CDR3 spells CASSELAQETQYF. The CDR3 DNA is TGTGCCAGTAGCGAACTAGCCCAAGAGACCCAGTACTTC.